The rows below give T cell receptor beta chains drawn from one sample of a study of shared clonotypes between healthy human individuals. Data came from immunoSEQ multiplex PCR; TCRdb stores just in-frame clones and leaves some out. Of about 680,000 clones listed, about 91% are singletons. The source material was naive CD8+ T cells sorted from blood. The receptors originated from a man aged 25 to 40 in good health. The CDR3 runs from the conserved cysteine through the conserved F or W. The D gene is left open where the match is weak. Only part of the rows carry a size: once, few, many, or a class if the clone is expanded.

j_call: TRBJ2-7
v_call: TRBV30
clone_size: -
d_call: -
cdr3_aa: CAWSSLSAYEQYF
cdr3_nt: TGTGCCTGGAGTTCGTTGTCGGCCTACGAGCAGTACTTC

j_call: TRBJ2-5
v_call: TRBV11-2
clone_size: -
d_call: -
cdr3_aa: CASSLVTGRRETQYF
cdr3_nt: TGTGCCAGCAGCTTAGTTACAGGGCGTCGAGAGACCCAGTACTTC

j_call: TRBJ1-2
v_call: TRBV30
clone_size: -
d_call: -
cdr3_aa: CAWEPGATYGYTF
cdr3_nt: TGTGCCTGGGAGCCAGGGGCAACCTATGGCTACACCTTC

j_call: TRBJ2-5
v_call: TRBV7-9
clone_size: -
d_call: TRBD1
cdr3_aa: CASSLPDREQETQYF
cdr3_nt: TGTGCCAGCAGCTTACCGGACAGGGAACAAGAGACCCAGTACTTC

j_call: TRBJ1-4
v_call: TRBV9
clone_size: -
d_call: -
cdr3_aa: CASSDTQRDEKLFF
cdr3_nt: TGTGCCAGCAGCGACACGCAGAGAGATGAAAAACTGTTTTTT

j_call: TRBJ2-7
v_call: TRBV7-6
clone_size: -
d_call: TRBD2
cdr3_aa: CASSSAMGTRGYEQYF
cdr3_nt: TGTGCCAGCAGCTCCGCTATGGGGACTAGAGGCTACGAGCAGTACTTC

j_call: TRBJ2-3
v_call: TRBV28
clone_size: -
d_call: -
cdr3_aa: CASSLVGEFTQYF
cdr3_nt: TGTGCCAGCAGTTTGGTTGGGGAGTTTACGCAGTATTTT

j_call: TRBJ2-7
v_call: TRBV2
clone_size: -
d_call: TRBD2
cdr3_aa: CASRGGLAGGPKWNEQYF
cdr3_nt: TGTGCCAGCAGAGGCGGACTAGCGGGAGGGCCGAAGTGGAACGAGCAGTACTTC

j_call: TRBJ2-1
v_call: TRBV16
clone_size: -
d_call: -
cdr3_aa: CASTLDGGQYNEQFF
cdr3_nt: TGTGCCAGCACCCTTGACGGGGGGCAATACAATGAGCAGTTCTTC

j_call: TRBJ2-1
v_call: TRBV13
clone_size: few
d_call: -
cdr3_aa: CASSLGGAEQFF
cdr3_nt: TGTGCCAGCAGCTTAGGGGGTGCCGAGCAGTTCTTC

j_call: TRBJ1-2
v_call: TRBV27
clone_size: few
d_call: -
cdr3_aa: CASSPLGGADNYGYTF
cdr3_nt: TGTGCCAGCAGCCCCCTCGGGGGTGCCGATAACTATGGCTACACCTTC

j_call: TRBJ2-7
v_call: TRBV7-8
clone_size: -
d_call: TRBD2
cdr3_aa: CASSPTSGRAREQYF
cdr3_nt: TGTGCCAGCAGCCCTACTAGCGGGAGAGCTCGGGAGCAGTACTTC

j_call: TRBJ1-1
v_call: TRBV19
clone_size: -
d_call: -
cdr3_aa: CASSIYMNTEAFF
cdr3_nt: TGTGCCAGTAGTATATATATGAACACTGAAGCTTTCTTT

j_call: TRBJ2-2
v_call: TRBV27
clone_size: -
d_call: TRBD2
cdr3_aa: CASSFQRGTGELFF
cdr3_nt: TGTGCCAGCAGTTTCCAGCGGGGAACCGGGGAGCTGTTTTTT

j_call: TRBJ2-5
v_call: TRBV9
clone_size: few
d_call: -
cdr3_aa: CASSVGQTLWETQYF
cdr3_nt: TGTGCCAGCAGCGTAGGACAGACACTATGGGAGACCCAGTACTTC